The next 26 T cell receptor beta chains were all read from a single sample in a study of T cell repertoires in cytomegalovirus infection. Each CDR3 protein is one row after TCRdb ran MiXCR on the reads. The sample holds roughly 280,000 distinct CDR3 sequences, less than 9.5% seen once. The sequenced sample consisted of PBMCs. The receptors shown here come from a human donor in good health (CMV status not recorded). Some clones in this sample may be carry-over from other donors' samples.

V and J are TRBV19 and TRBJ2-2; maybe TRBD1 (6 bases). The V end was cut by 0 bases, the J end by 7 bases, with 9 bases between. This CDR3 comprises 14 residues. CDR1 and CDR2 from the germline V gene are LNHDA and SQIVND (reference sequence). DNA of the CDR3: TGTGCCAGTAGTATAGAGCCAGGGGTCGGGGAGCTGTTTTTT. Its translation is CASSIEPGVGELFF.

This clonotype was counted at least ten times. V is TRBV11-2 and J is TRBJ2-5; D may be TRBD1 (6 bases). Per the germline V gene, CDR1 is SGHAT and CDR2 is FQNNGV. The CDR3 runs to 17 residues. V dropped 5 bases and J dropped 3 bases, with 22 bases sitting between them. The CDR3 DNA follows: TGTGCCAGCAGCAAGAGAGGGATTAAAGGGGGAGAAGAGACCCAGTACTTC. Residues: CASSKRGIKGGEETQYF.

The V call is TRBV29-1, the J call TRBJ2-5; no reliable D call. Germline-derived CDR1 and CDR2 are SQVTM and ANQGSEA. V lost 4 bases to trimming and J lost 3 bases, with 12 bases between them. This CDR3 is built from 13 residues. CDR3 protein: CSVASSLKETQYF. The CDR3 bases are TGCAGCGTTGCATCGTCCCTCAAAGAGACCCAGTACTTC.

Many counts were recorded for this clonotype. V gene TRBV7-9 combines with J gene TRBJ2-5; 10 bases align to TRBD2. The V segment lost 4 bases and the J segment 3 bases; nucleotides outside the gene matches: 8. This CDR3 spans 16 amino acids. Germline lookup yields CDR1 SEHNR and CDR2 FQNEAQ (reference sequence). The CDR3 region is CASSSQLAGLKETQYF. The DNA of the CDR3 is TGTGCCAGCAGCTCTCAACTAGCGGGGTTAAAAGAGACCCAGTACTTC.

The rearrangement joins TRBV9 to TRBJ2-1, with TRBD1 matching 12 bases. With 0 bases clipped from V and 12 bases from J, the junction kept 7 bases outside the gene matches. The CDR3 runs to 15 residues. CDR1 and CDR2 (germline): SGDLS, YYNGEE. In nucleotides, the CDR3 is TGTGCCAGCAGCGTAGGGGGACAGGGGGCTTTCGGGCAGTTCTTC. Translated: CASSVGGQGAFGQFF.

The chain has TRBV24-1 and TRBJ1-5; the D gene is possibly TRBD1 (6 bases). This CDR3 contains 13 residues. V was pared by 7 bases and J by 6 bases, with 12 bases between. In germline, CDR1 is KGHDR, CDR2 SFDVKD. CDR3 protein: CATSETGIQPQHF. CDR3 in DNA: TGTGCCACCAGCGAAACAGGGATTCAGCCCCAGCATTTT.

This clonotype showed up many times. In DNA form, the CDR3 reads TGTGCCAGCAGCTTAGAGAACAGAAGAAATGAAAAACTGTTTTTT. Translation: CASSLENRRNEKLFF. The chain combines TRBV7-2 with TRBJ1-4; no clear D gene. Germline CDR1 is SGHTA and CDR2 is FQGNSA. The V end was cut by 1 base, the J end by 5 bases, with 11 bases between. CDR3 length: 15 amino acids.

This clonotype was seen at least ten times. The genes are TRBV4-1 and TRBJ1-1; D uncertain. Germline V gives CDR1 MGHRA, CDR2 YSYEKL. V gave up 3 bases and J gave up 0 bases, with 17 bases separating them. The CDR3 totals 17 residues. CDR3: CASSQALGIQMNTEAFF. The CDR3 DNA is TGCGCCAGCAGCCAGGCCCTCGGCATTCAAATGAACACTGAAGCTTTCTTT.

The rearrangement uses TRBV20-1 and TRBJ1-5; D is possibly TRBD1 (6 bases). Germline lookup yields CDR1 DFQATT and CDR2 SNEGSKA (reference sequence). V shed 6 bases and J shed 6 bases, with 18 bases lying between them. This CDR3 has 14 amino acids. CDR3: CSATSGGAGQPQHF. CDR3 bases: TGCAGTGCGACCTCTGGGGGGGCAGGTCAGCCCCAGCATTTT.

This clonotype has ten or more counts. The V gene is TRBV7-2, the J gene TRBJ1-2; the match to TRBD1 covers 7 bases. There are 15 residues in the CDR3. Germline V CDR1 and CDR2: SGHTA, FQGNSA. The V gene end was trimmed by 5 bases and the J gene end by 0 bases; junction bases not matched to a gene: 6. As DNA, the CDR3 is TGTGCCAGCAGCCCGGGACAGATAGCTAACTATGGCTACACCTTC. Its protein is CASSPGQIANYGYTF.

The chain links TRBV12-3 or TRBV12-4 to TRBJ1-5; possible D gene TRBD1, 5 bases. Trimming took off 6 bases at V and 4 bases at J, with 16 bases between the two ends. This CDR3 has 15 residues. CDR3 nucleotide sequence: TGTGCCAGCAGCCCGGGGGTCGGGGAAAATCAGCCCCAGCATTTT. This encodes CASSPGVGENQPQHF.

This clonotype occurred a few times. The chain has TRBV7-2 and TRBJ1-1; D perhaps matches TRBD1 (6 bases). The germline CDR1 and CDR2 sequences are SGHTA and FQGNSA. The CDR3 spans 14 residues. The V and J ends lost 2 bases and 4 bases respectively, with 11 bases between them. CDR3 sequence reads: CASSLTKGGTEAFF. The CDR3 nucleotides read TGTGCCAGCAGCTTAACCAAAGGGGGCACTGAAGCTTTCTTT.

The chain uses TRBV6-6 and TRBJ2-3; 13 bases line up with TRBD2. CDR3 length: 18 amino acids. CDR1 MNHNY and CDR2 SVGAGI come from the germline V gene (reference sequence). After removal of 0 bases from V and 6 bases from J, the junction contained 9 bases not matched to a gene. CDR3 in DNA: TGTGCCAGCAGTTACTCGCCCGGACTAGCGGGAGTTCGGGATACGCAGTATTTT. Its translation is CASSYSPGLAGVRDTQYF.

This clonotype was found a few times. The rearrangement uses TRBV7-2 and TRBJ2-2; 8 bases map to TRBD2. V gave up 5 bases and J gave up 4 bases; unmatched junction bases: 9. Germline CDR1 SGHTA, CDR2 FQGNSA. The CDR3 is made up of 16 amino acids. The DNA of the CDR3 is TGTGCCAGCAGCCTGACTAGCGTTCTTGGCACCGGGGAGCTGTTTTTT. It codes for CASSLTSVLGTGELFF.

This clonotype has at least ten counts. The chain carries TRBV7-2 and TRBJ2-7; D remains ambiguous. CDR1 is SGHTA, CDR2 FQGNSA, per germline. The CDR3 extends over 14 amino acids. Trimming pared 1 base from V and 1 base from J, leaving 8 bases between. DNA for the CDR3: TGTGCCAGCAGCTTAGATAACTTTTCCTACGAGCAGTACTTC. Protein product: CASSLDNFSYEQYF.

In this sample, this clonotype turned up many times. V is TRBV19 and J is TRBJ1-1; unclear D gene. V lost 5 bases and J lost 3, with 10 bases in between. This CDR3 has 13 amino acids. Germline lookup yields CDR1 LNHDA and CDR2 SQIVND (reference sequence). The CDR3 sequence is CASSVRRDTEAFF. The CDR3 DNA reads TGTGCCAGTAGTGTCCGGAGGGACACTGAAGCTTTCTTT.

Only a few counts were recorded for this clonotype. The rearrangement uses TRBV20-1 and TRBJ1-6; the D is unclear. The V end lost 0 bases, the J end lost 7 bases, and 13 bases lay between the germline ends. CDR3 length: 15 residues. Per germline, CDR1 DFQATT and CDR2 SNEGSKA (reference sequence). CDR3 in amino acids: CSARDTALWNSPLHF. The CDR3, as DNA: TGCAGTGCTAGAGATACAGCCCTATGGAATTCACCCCTCCACTTT.

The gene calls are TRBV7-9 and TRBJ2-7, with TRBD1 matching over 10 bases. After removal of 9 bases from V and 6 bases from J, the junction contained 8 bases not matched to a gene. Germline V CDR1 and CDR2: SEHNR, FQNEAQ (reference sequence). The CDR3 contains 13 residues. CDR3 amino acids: CASRGTGVGEQYF. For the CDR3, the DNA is TGTGCCAGTCGCGGGACAGGGGTGGGCGAGCAGTACTTC. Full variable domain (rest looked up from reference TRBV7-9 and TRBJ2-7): DTGVSQNPRHKITKRGQNVTFRCDPISEHNRLYWYRQTLGQGPEFLTYFQNEAQLEKSRLLSDRFSAERPKGSFSTLEIQRTEQGDSAMYLCASRGTGVGEQYFGPGTRLTVT.

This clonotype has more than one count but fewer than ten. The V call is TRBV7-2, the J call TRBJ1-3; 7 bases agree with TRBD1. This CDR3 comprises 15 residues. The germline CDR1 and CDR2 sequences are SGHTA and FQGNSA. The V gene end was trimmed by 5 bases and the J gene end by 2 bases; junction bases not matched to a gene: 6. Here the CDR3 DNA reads TGTGCCAGCAGCCCACCGACAGGGACTGGAAACACCATATATTTT. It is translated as CASSPPTGTGNTIYF.

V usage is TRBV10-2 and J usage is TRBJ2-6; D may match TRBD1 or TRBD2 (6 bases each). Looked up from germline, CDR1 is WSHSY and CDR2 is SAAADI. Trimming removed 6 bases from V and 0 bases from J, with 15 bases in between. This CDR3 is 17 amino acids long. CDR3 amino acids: CASSAGHPSSGANVLTF. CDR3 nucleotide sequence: TGCGCCAGCAGCGCGGGACACCCGAGCTCTGGGGCCAACGTCCTGACTTTC.

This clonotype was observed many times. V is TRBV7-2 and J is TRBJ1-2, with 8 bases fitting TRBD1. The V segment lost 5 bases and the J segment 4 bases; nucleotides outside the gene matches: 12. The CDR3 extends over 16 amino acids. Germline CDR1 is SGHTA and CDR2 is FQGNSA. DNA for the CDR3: TGTGCCAGCAGCCCCCCTAAGCAGGGGGCCCTCTATGGCTACACCTTC. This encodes CASSPPKQGALYGYTF. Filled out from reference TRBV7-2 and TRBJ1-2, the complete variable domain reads GAGVSQSPSNKVTEKGKDVELRCDPISGHTALYWYRQSLGQGLEFLIYFQGNSAPDKSGLPSDRFSAERTGGSVSTLTIQRTQQEDSAVYLCASSPPKQGALYGYTFGSGTRLTVV.

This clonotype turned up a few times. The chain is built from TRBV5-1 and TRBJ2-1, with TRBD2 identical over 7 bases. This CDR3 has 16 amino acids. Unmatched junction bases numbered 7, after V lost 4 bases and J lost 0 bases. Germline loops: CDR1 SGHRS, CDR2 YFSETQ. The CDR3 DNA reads TGCGCCAGCAGCACTGGGACTACGAGCTCCTACAATGAGCAGTTCTTC. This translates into CASSTGTTSSYNEQFF.

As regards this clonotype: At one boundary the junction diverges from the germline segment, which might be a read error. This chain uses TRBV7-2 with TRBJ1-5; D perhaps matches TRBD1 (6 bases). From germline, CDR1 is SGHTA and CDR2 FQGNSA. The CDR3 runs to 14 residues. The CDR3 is CASSSTGSNQPRHF. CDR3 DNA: TGTGCCAGCAGCTCGACAGGTAGCAATCAGCCCCGGCATTTT. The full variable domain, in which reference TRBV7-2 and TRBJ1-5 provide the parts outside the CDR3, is GAGVSQSPSNKVTEKGKDVELRCDPISGHTALYWYRQSLGQGLEFLIYFQGNSAPDKSGLPSDRFSAERTGGSVSTLTIQRTQQEDSAVYLCASSSTGSNQPRHFGDGTRLSIL.

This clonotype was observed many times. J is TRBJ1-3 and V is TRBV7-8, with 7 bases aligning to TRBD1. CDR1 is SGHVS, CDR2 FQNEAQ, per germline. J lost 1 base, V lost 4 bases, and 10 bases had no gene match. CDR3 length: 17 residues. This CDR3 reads CASSSRQGSVSGNTIYF. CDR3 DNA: TGTGCCAGCAGCTCGAGACAGGGTTCAGTATCTGGAAACACCATATATTTT.

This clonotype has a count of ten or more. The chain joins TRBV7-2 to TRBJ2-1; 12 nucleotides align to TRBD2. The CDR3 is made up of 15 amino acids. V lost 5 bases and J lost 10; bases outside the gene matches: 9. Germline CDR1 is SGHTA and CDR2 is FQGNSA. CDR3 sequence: CASSPLTSGGSEQFF. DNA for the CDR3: TGTGCCAGCAGCCCACTGACTAGCGGGGGCTCCGAGCAGTTCTTC. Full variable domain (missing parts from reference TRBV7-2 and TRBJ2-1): GAGVSQSPSNKVTEKGKDVELRCDPISGHTALYWYRQSLGQGLEFLIYFQGNSAPDKSGLPSDRFSAERTGGSVSTLTIQRTQQEDSAVYLCASSPLTSGGSEQFFGPGTRLTVL.

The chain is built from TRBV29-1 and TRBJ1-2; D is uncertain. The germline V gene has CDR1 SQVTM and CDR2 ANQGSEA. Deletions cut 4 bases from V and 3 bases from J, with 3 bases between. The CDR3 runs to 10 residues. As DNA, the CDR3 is TGCAGCGTTGCTCACTATGGCTACACCTTC. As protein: CSVAHYGYTF.